This T cell receptor beta chain was sequenced during a study of human T cells and chemical hapten exposure. Overall study context: 2% DPC was applied to roughly 2 cm by roughly 2 cm of upper inner arm skin for sensitization. Whole-study findings and limits: No alteration of TCRs above 1 in 1000 frequency was seen with DPC sensitization.

Unique molecular identifiers were attached to individual cDNA molecules within the library. TCRdb redid the calling of the RACE reads with MiXCR, one entry per CDR3 protein. The sample comprises 280,000 or so distinct CDR3 sequences, over 7.5% of which are singletons, and roughly 1.2% rests with the top ten. The time point here: pre-sensitization, week 0. The treatment denotes: therapeutic diphenylcyclopropenone sensitization with weekly scalp DPC. Total RNA was extracted from unfractionated whole blood. This clonotype was counted only a few times. The antigen remains unidentified. The specimen comprised whole blood, sampled in connection with sensitization to the hapten diphenylcyclopropenone (DPC). The source is a man aged 18 to 30 with alopecia areata. Some clones in this sample may be carry-over from other donors' samples.

As DNA, the CDR3 is TGCAGCGTTGGGGCCAGGGGTGAAAAACTGTTTTTT. It translates to CSVGARGEKLFF. This chain links TRBV29-1 with TRBJ1-4; D might be TRBD1 (6 bases). V was shortened by 4 bases and J by 7 bases, with 10 bases between the two germline ends. The CDR3 is made up of 12 amino acids. Germline-derived CDR1 and CDR2 are SQVTM and ANQGSEA.